This T cell receptor beta chain is drawn from a study of blood T cell repertoires in COVID-19. Study overall: Samples came from the United States, Italy and Spain, spanning acute and convalescent COVID-19. In each case, the material was cDNA or gDNA derived from T cells, B-cell-depleted T cells, or PBMCs.

Authors' processing steps: Reference gene primer amplification gave estimated nucleated cell counts. TCRdb keeps only in-frame clones here, not all; method: immunoSEQ multiplex PCR. The DNA gave D and trimming, while V, J and clone size come from that table. The sample gives roughly 230,000 clones, about four fifths of which show up once; more than 4% is in the top ten. Germline V lookup: CDR1 MDHEN, CDR2 SYDVKM. The V end was cut by 3 bases, the J end by 6 bases, with 9 bases between. CDR3 length: 13 residues. The specimen was peripheral blood. This TCR came from a man aged 50 to 60 with acute or convalescent COVID-19. The chain recombines TRBV28 with TRBJ2-1; D gene ambiguous. The CDR3 reads CASSFVQINEQFF. CDR3 DNA sequence: TGTGCCAGCAGTTTTGTCCAGATCAATGAGCAGTTCTTC.